The next 15 T cell receptor beta chains were all read from a single sample in a study of OX40 agonist ivuxolimab in advanced cancers. The table came from immunoSEQ multiplex PCR; TCRdb's copy has only in-frame clones and leaves some out. The table shows about 62,000 clones, with 79% occurring only once. The sample was CD4+ or CD8+ T cells sorted from blood, taken in a trial of the OX40 agonist ivuxolimab. Every receptor here comes from an adult with an advanced solid tumor such as melanoma, head and neck, liver or kidney cancer.

The J gene is TRBJ1-4, the V gene TRBV4-1, with D uncertain. In germline, CDR1 is MGHRA, CDR2 YSYEKL. The CDR3 consists of 16 residues. V was pared by 0 bases and J by 0 bases, with 8 bases between. The CDR3: CASSQDPGATNEKLFF. The CDR3 DNA reads TGCGCCAGCAGCCAAGACCCAGGTGCAACTAATGAAAAACTGTTTTTT.

A single count supports this clone. This sequence joins TRBV29-1 and TRBJ2-2; weak D call: TRBD1 (5 bases). The CDR3 sequence is 13 residues long. The V and J ends lost 7 bases and 0 bases respectively, with 9 bases between them. Germline V gene data show CDR1 as SQVTM and CDR2 as ANQGSEA. CDR3 in amino acids: CSADRSNTGELFF. As DNA, the CDR3 is TGCAGCGCAGACAGATCGAACACCGGGGAGCTGTTTTTT.

This chain uses TRBV7-2 with TRBJ2-3; 12 bases match TRBD2. V trimming: 0 bases; J trimming: 4 bases; junction bases outside the gene matches: 5. This CDR3 is 17 amino acids long. Germline CDR1 SGHTA, CDR2 FQGNSA. CDR3 bases: TGTGCCAGCAGCTTAGCGTGGACTAGCGGGAACCCAGATACGCAGTATTTT. Its protein is CASSLAWTSGNPDTQYF.

This clone was seen a handful of times. The genes are TRBV25-1 and TRBJ2-1; D is unclear. The CDR3 sequence is 12 residues long. Germline loops: CDR1 MGHDK, CDR2 SYGVNS. V lost 10 bases and J 3 bases, leaving 10 bases between the germline ends. CDR3 coding DNA: TGTGCCACCTCCCCAGACTACAATGAGCAGTTCTTC. This encodes CATSPDYNEQFF.

The sample holds a few counts of this clone. The chain combines TRBV15 with TRBJ2-5, with 8 bases aligning to TRBD1. The CDR3 extends over 14 amino acids. Germline lookup yields CDR1 LNHNV and CDR2 YYDKDF (reference sequence). The junction had 4 bases not matched to a gene; V was cut back by 6 bases and J by 1 base. The chain's CDR3 is CATRVGQGQETQYF. The CDR3 DNA is TGTGCCACCAGGGTTGGACAGGGCCAAGAGACCCAGTACTTC.

This clone was counted once. The CDR3 loop reads CASMSGGPSSYNEQFF. CDR3 coding DNA: TGCGCCAGCATGAGTGGGGGCCCAAGCTCCTACAATGAGCAGTTCTTC. The V call is TRBV5-1, the J call TRBJ2-1; perhaps TRBD1 as D (6 bases). The CDR3 spans 16 residues. Trimming left V 6 bases short and J 0 bases short, with 16 bases between. Germline V gene sequence: CDR1 SGHRS, CDR2 YFSETQ.

The rearrangement links TRBV7-2 to TRBJ1-2; D is perhaps TRBD1 (6 bases). Germline V lookup: CDR1 SGHTA, CDR2 FQGNSA. Trimming pared 3 bases from V and 8 bases from J, leaving 19 bases between. The length of the CDR3 is 15 residues. The CDR3 protein is CASSFVGDTSGGYTF. The CDR3 DNA sequence: TGTGCCAGCAGCTTTGTTGGGGACACCTCGGGGGGCTACACCTTC.

This clone appeared a few times. The genes are TRBV11-2 and TRBJ2-7, with a possible D match to TRBD1 (6 bases). The CDR3 runs to 13 residues. V was shortened by 1 base and J by 3 bases, with 7 bases between the two germline ends. CDR1 is SGHAT and CDR2 is FQNNGV in the germline V gene. CDR3 DNA sequence: TGTGCCAGCAGCTTAGTGGACAGCTACGAGCAGTACTTC. This sequence encodes CASSLVDSYEQYF.

The CDR3 coding sequence is TGTGCCAGCAGTGACCCGGGCTCTCTGAAAGGAAACACCATATATTTT. This sequence encodes CASSDPGSLKGNTIYF. The chain links TRBV6-1 to TRBJ1-3; D is unresolved. The germline V gene encodes CDR1 MNHNS and CDR2 SASEGT. The CDR3 sequence is 16 residues long. Trimming took off 3 bases at V and 4 bases at J, with 16 bases between the two ends.

The chain carries TRBV13 and TRBJ1-1; D gene unclear. V gave up 0 bases and J gave up 2 bases, with 7 bases separating them. The CDR3 length is 14 residues. Germline values: CDR1 PRHDT, CDR2 FYEKMQ (reference sequence). The CDR3 DNA follows: TGTGCCAGCAGCTTAGGCCTAGCAAACACTGAAGCTTTCTTT. Amino acids: CASSLGLANTEAFF. Filled out from reference TRBV13 and TRBJ1-1, the complete variable domain reads AAGVIQSPRHLIKEKRETATLKCYPIPRHDTVYWYQQGPGQDPQFLISFYEKMQSDKGSIPDRFSAQQFSDYHSELNMSSLELGDSALYFCASSLGLANTEAFFGQGTRLTVV.

The CDR3 protein is CASSKGQFTYEQYF. The CDR3 nucleotides are TGTGCCAGCAGCAAGGGACAGTTCACCTACGAGCAGTACTTC. The chain carries TRBV6-5 and TRBJ2-5; 7 nucleotides match TRBD1. The J call may not be correct, given that the DNA end is closer to TRBJ2-7. The CDR3 is 14 residues long. Germline V gives CDR1 MNHEY, CDR2 SVGAGI.

The genes are TRBV9 and TRBJ2-7; D may be TRBD1 or TRBD2 (5 bases each). Between the trimmed V and J ends, which lost 2 bases and 0 bases, there was a span of 9 bases. Germline CDR1 SGDLS, CDR2 YYNGEE. The CDR3 contains 14 residues. In DNA, the CDR3 is TGTGCCAGCAGCGTTGGGACCTACTCCTACGAGCAGTACTTC. Its protein is CASSVGTYSYEQYF.

This clone was detected once. This chain links TRBV6-5 with TRBJ2-7, with TRBD2 as a possible D gene (5 bases). The CDR3 is 14 amino acids. Looked up from germline, CDR1 is MNHEY and CDR2 is SVGAGI. V was trimmed by 0 bases and J by 2 bases, leaving 8 bases between them. Here the CDR3 reads CASSYSSGAYEQYF. For the CDR3, the DNA is TGTGCCAGCAGTTACTCAAGCGGAGCCTACGAGCAGTACTTC.

V is TRBV4-3 and J is TRBJ1-6; D uncertain. Germline V lookup: CDR1 LGHNA, CDR2 YSLEER. The CDR3 length is 14 residues. Trimming removed 3 bases at V and 4 bases at J, with 7 bases between. The CDR3 sequence: CASSQAGYNSPLHF. Here the CDR3 DNA reads TGCGCCAGCAGCCAGGCCGGGTATAATTCACCCCTCCACTTT.

The chain combines TRBV11-2 with TRBJ2-7; D not resolved. Germline V gives CDR1 SGHAT, CDR2 FQNNGV. The CDR3 covers 16 residues. Trimming cost V 4 bases and J 7 bases, with 23 bases left between them. CDR3 nucleotide sequence: TGTGCCAGCAGCTCGTCTCTTTTGGGGTCTAAACGGGAGCAGTACTTC. As protein: CASSSSLLGSKREQYF.